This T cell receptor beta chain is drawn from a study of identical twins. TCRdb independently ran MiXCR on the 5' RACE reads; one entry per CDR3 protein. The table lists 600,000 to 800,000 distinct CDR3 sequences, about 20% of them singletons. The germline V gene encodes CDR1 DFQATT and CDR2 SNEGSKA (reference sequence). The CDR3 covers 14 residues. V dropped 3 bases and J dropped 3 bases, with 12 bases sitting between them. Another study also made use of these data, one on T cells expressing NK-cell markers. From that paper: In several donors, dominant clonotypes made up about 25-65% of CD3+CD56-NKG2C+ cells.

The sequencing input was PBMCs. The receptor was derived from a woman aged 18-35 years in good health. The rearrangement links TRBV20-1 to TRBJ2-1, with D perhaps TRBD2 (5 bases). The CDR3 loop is CSASLGGVYNEQFF. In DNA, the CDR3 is TGCAGTGCTAGCCTCGGAGGCGTCTACAATGAGCAGTTCTTC.